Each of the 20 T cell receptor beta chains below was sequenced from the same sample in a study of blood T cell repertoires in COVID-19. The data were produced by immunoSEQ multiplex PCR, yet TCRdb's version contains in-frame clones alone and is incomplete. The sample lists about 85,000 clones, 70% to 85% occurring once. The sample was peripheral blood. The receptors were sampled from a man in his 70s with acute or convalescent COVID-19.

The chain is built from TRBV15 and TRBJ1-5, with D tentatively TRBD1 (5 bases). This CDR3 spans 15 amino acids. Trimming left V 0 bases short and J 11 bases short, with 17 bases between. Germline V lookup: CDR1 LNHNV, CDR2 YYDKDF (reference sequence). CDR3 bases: TGTGCCACCAGCAGAGAAGTAAGGACACCGTGGGCCCAGCATTTT. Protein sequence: CATSREVRTPWAQHF.

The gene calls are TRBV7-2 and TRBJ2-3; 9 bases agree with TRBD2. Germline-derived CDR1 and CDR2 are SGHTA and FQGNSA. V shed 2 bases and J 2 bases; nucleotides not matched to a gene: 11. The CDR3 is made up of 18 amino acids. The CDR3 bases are TGTGCCAGCAGCTTACCCATTTTAGCGGGGGAGGACACAGATACGCAGTATTTT. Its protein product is CASSLPILAGEDTDTQYF. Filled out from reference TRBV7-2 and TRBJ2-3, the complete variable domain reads GAGVSQSPSNKVTEKGKDVELRCDPISGHTALYWYRQSLGQGLEFLIYFQGNSAPDKSGLPSDRFSAERTGGSVSTLTIQRTQQEDSAVYLCASSLPILAGEDTDTQYFGPGTRLTVL.

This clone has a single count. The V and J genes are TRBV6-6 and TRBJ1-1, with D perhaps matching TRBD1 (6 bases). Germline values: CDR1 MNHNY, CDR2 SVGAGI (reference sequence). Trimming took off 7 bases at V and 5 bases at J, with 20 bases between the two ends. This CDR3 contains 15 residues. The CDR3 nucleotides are TGTGCCAGCACCTTTGGGGGGGCAGGGAGGACTGAAGCTTTCTTT. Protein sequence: CASTFGGAGRTEAFF.

The DNA of the CDR3 is TGTGCCAGCAGTACCCAGGGGGTTCGGCATCAGCCCCAGCATTTT. Translation: CASSTQGVRHQPQHF. The chain couples TRBV6-5 to TRBJ1-5; 7 bases line up with TRBD1. The V gene's germline CDR1 is MNHEY and CDR2 SVGAGI. The length of the CDR3 is 15 residues. J was trimmed by 5 bases and V by 5 bases; bases with no gene match: 9.

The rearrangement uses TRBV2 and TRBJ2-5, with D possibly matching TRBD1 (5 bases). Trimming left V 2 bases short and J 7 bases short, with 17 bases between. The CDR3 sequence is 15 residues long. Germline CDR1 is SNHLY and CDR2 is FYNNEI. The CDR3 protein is CASSETDTGFGTQYF. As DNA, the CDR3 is TGTGCCAGCAGTGAAACGGACACCGGTTTCGGGACCCAGTACTTC.

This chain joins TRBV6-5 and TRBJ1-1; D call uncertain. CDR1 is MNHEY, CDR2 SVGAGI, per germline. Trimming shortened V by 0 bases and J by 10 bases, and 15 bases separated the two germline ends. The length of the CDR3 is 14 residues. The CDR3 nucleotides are TGTGCCAGCAGTTACTCGGTTGGGCCGATAGGAGCTTTCTTT. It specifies CASSYSVGPIGAFF.

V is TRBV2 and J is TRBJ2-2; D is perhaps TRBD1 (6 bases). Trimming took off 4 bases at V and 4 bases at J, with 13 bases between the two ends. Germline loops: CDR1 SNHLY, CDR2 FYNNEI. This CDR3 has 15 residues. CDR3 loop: CASSVWDTSTGELFF. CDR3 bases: TGTGCCAGCAGTGTATGGGACACATCCACCGGGGAGCTGTTTTTT.

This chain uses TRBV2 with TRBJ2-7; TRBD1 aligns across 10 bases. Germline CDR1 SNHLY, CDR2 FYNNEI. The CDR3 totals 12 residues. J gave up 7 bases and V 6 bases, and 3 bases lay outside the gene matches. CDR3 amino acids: CASSGTGDEQYV. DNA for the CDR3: TGTGCCAGCAGCGGGACAGGGGATGAGCAGTACGTC.

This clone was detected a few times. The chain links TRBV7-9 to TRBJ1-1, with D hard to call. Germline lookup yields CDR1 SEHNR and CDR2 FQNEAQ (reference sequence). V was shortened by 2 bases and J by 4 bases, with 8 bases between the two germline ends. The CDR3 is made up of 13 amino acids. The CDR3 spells CASSLTALTEAFF. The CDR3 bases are TGTGCCAGCAGCTTAACCGCGCTCACTGAAGCTTTCTTT.

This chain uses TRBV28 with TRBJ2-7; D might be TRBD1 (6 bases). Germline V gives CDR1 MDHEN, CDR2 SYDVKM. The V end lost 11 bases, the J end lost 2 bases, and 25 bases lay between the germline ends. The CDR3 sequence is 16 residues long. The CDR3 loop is CAQPGTLKIFTYEQYV. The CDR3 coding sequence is TGTGCCCAACCCGGGACATTGAAAATCTTTACCTACGAGCAGTACGTC.

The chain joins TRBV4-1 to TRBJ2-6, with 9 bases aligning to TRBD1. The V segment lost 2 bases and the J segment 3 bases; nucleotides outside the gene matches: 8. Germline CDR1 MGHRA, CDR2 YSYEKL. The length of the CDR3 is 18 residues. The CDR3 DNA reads TGCGCCAGCAGCCAAACGGGACAGGGTTCTAGTGGGGCCAACGTCCTGACTTTC. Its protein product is CASSQTGQGSSGANVLTF.

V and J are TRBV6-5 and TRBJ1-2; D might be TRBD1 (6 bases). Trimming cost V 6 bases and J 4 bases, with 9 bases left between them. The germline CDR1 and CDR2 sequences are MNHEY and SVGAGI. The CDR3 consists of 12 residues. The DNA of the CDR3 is TGTGCCAGCAGAACGACAGGCTATGGCTACACCTTC. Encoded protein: CASRTTGYGYTF.

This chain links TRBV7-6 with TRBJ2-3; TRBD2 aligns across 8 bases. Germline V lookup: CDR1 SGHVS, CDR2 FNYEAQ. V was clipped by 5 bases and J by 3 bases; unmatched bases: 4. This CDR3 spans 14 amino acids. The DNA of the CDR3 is TGTGCCAGCAGCCGCCGGGAGGGAACAGATACGCAGTATTTT. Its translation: CASSRREGTDTQYF.

The CDR3 loop reads CASSQGGQGNSPLHF. CDR3 nucleotides: TGTGCCAGCAGCCAAGGGGGACAGGGGAATTCACCCCTCCACTTT. The V and J genes are TRBV3-1 (or the pseudogene TRBV3-2) and TRBJ1-6; 10 nucleotides align to TRBD1. Germline trimming cut 1 base from V and 7 bases from J; bases unmatched to any gene: 1. The CDR3 has 15 residues. The germline CDR1 and CDR2 sequences are LGHDT and YNNKEL (reference sequence).

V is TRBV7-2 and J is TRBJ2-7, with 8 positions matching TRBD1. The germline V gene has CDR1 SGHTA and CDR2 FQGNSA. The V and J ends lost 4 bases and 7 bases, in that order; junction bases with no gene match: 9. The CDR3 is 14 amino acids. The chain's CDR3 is CASSSPGTGREQYV. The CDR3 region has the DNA TGTGCCAGCAGCTCACCCGGGACAGGAAGGGAGCAGTACGTC.

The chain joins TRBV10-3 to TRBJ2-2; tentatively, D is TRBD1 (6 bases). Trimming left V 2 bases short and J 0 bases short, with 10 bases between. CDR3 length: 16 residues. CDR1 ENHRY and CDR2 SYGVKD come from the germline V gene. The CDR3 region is CAISESGGANTGELFF. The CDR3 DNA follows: TGTGCCATCAGTGAGAGTGGGGGCGCGAACACCGGGGAGCTGTTTTTT.

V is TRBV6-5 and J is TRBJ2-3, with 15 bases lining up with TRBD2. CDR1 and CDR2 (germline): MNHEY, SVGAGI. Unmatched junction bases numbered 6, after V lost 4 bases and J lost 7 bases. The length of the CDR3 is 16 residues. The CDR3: CASSWTSGGAGNTQYF. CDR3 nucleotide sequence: TGTGCCAGCAGTTGGACTAGCGGGGGGGCTGGAAATACGCAGTATTTT.

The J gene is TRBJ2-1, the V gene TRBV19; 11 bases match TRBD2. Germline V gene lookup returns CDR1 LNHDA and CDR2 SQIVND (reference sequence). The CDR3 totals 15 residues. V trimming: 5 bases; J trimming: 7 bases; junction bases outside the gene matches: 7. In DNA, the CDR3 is TGTGCCAGTAGTCCCATAGCGGGGGGGCAGAATGAGCAGTTCTTC. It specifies CASSPIAGGQNEQFF.

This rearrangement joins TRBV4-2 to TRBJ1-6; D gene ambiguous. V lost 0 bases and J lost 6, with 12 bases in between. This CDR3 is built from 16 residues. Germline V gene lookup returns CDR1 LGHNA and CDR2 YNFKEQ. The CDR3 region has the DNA TGTGCCAGCAGCCAAGATGCGGGTGGAGGTAATTCACCCCTCCACTTT. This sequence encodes CASSQDAGGGNSPLHF.

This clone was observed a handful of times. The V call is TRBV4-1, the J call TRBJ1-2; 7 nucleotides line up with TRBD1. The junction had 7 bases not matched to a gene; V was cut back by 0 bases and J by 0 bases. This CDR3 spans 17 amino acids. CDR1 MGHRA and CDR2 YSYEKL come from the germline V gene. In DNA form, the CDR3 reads TGCGCCAGCAGCCAAGATCCCCCCGACAGGGCTAACTATGGCTACACCTTC. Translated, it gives CASSQDPPDRANYGYTF.